This entry is about one TCR beta chain. The antigen is unknown. The data originate from a study of cytomegalovirus exposure and HLA in healthy donors. Study observations and caveats: For TCR beta chains, V- and J-gene trimming was later linked to a missense DCLRE1C variant. Another analysis was done later, and it associated roughly 15,000 TCR beta sequences with HLA alleles at 0.05 false discovery rate.

In the PCR, 60 Vbeta and 13 Jbeta primers were used. Original processing notes: Around 11 million of some 80 million unique TCR beta chains were shared, per a later count. Assay: immunoSEQ multiplex PCR; the TCRdb copy retains only in-frame clones and omits some. Clonal size and the V and J genes are those of that table, whereas D and trimming came from the DNA. The data show more than 95,000 clones, 75% to 90% seen once. Though probably carrying unrecorded immune exposures, donors were nominally healthy at sampling. The CDR3 runs 15 residues. V was clipped by 3 bases and J by 1 base; unmatched bases: 2. Germline CDR1 is SGDLS and CDR2 is YYNGEE.

The sample comprised PBMCs. The J gene is TRBJ2-5, the V gene TRBV9; TRBD2 matches 11 bases. This clonotype was sampled from a man aged 30 to 45 in good health and CMV-seropositive. CDR3 in amino acids: CASSATSGGQETQYF. DNA for the CDR3: TGTGCCAGCAGCGCAACTAGCGGGGGCCAAGAGACCCAGTACTTC.